The T cell receptor beta chain under discussion was sequenced for a study of T cell changes during pregnancy in multiple sclerosis (dated by TCRdb to the late 2010s). Regarding the study in general: The study looked at changes in the T cell repertoire across pregnancy in women with multiple sclerosis.

Library preparation was by the immunoSEQ multiplex PCR assay. The source is immuneACCESS, and TCRdb retained only in-frame sequences with V and J called. Part of the clones is not carried over; for the studies checked, unresolved V genes explain less than half of this, and the remainder is unexplained. This sample comprises around 72,000 clones, 90% to 95% of them detected only once. Approximately 2% of the sample rests with the top ten. Comments on this clone: No antigen is known for it. No quality values exist for individual bases; no much larger clone is one base distant.

The sequencing here drew on peripheral blood, taken in the second trimester of pregnancy. The TCR comes from a female donor in good health, enrolled as a control in a pregnancy study.

CDR3 region: CASRRPDYVGYTF. The nucleotides are TGTGCCAGCAGAAGGCCCGACTATGTAGGCTACACCTTC. The chain joins TRBV7-9 to TRBJ1-2, with the D segment identity uncertain. Per the germline V gene (reference sequence), SEHNR is the CDR1 and FQNEAQ is the CDR2. Spanning cysteine to phenylalanine, the CDR3 consists of 13 amino acids. Only CDR3 DNA remains: 39 bases, in frame from the first base. V is shortened by 6 bases, J by 8 bases, and the region joining them spans 16 bases.